Listed below are T cell receptor beta chains from one sample, sequenced in a study of T cell changes during pregnancy in multiple sclerosis. Using immunoSEQ multiplex PCR, the repertoire was profiled, and TCRdb retains in-frame clones only, with some absent. This sample has around 68,000 clones, with 90% found just once. Sequenced here: peripheral blood, sampled in the third trimester of pregnancy. These receptors were obtained from a female donor with multiple sclerosis, enrolled in a pregnancy study. CDR3s include the opening cysteine and the closing phenylalanine or tryptophan. The D gene is left open where the match is weak. Clone size is stated in some rows and not others, as once, few, many or a class when expanded.

abundance,v_gene,j_gene,d_gene,CDR3aa,CDR3nt
.,TRBV19,TRBJ1-2,TRBD1,CASKGTGGRGGYTF,TGTGCCAGTAAGGGCACAGGGGGCAGGGGTGGCTACACCTTC
.,TRBV20-1,TRBJ2-5,.,CSVEVGETQYF,TGCAGTGTGGAGGTGGGGGAGACCCAGTACTTC
.,TRBV5-1,TRBJ1-2,.,CASSLAAGYANYGYTF,TGCGCCAGCAGCTTGGCGGCAGGGTATGCTAACTATGGCTACACCTTC
.,TRBV6-6,TRBJ1-3,.,CASSYTGNSGNTIYF,TGTGCCAGCAGTTATACCGGGAACTCTGGAAACACCATATATTTT
.,TRBV6-6,TRBJ1-1,.,CASKRAKNTEAFF,TGTGCCAGCAAAAGAGCAAAGAACACTGAAGCTTTCTTT
.,TRBV18,TRBJ2-1,TRBD1,CASSPSSRGSNNEQFF,TGTGCCAGCTCACCATCGAGCAGGGGGAGTAACAATGAGCAGTTCTTC
.,TRBV6-6,TRBJ1-4,.,CASRSPSEKLFF,TGTGCCAGCAGAAGCCCCTCGGAAAAACTGTTTTTT
.,TRBV19,TRBJ2-4,TRBD2,CASSLRSGRDPKNIQYF,TGTGCCAGTAGTCTTCGGAGCGGGAGGGATCCCAAAAACATTCAGTACTTC
.,TRBV4-2,TRBJ2-6,.,CASSQDAPDSGANVLTF,TGTGCCAGCAGCCAAGATGCCCCAGACTCTGGGGCCAACGTCCTGACTTTC
.,TRBV5-1,TRBJ2-1,.,CASSPGGSNEQFF,TGCGCCAGCAGCCCTGGGGGGTCCAATGAGCAGTTCTTC
.,TRBV7-6,TRBJ2-1,TRBD1,CASSYFSGTEFYNEQFF,TGTGCCAGCAGTTATTTTTCCGGGACAGAATTCTACAATGAGCAGTTCTTC
.,TRBV18,TRBJ1-1,.,CASSQGGGPMNTEAFF,TGTGCCAGCTCACAGGGCGGGGGGCCAATGAACACTGAAGCTTTCTTT
.,TRBV4-1,TRBJ2-7,TRBD1,CASSQDEKGAAREQYF,TGCGCCAGCAGCCAAGATGAGAAGGGGGCGGCTCGCGAGCAGTACTTC
.,TRBV7-2,TRBJ1-5,.,CASSDSSNQPQHF,TGTGCCAGCTCGGACAGTAGCAATCAGCCCCAGCATTTT
.,TRBV9,TRBJ1-1,.,CASSVVSSNTEAFF,TGTGCCAGCAGCGTAGTAAGCTCTAACACTGAAGCTTTCTTT
.,TRBV5-1,TRBJ1-2,.,CASSPEPYPDTAYGYTF,TGCGCCAGCAGCCCGGAACCTTATCCGGACACCGCCTATGGCTACACCTTC
.,TRBV30,TRBJ2-1,TRBD1,CAWSEGASYLRFF,TGTGCCTGGAGTGAGGGGGCCTCGTATTTGCGGTTCTTC
.,TRBV21-1,TRBJ2-2,.,CASSKEGVDWGGPHANTGELFF,TGTGCCAGCAGCAAAGAAGGAGTTGATTGGGGGGGGCCACACGCGAACACCGGGGAGCTGTTTTTT
.,TRBV7-8,TRBJ2-1,TRBD1,CASSPRRDRGQNEQFF,TGTGCCAGCAGCCCCAGAAGGGACAGGGGGCAGAATGAGCAGTTCTTC
.,TRBV10-3,TRBJ2-1,TRBD1,CAISEATGYNEQFF,TGTGCCATCAGTGAGGCGACAGGGTACAATGAGCAGTTCTTC
.,TRBV19,TRBJ1-4,TRBD1,CASSARDRGWKLFF,TGTGCCAGTAGTGCCCGGGACAGGGGTTGGAAACTGTTTTTT
.,TRBV6-1,TRBJ1-5,TRBD1,CASREQGTMSNQPQHF,TGTGCCAGCAGAGAACAGGGGACGATGAGCAATCAGCCCCAGCATTTT
once,TRBV5-4,TRBJ2-1,.,CASSLAYLGDSSANEQFF,TGTGCCAGCAGCTTGGCCTACCTTGGGGACTCCTCCGCCAATGAGCAGTTCTTC
.,TRBV27,TRBJ1-2,.,CASSFRRSGGYTF,TGTGCCAGCAGTTTCCGAAGGAGCGGCGGCTACACCTTC
once,TRBV6-5,TRBJ2-5,.,CASSRNLQETQYF,TGTGCCAGCAGCCGAAACCTACAAGAGACCCAGTACTTC
.,TRBV6-4,TRBJ2-3,TRBD2,CASSEEAGDTDTQYF,TGTGCCAGCAGTGAGGAGGCGGGGGACACAGATACGCAGTATTTT
.,TRBV21-1,TRBJ2-5,.,CASNDSTGVQETQYF,TGTGCCAGCAACGACTCGACAGGGGTTCAAGAGACCCAGTACTTC
.,TRBV7-2,TRBJ2-7,.,CASSSAGSGYEQYF,TGTGCCAGCAGCTCAGCAGGGAGTGGCTACGAGCAGTACTTC
.,TRBV11-1,TRBJ2-5,.,CASSPWGRGQETQYF,TGTGCCAGCAGCCCCTGGGGCAGGGGACAAGAGACCCAGTACTTC
.,TRBV6-5,TRBJ1-2,TRBD1,CASKEHRGETNGYTF,TGTGCCAGCAAGGAACACAGGGGGGAAACCAATGGCTACACCTTC
.,TRBV9,TRBJ2-2,TRBD2,CASSTGTSGSYPGELFF,TGTGCCAGCAGCACCGGGACTAGCGGGTCCTATCCCGGGGAGCTGTTTTTT
.,TRBV2,TRBJ1-1,.,CASTQDSGGTEAFF,TGTGCCAGCACTCAGGACAGCGGGGGAACTGAAGCTTTCTTT
.,TRBV28,TRBJ2-7,.,CASSLSSGHEEQYF,TGTGCCAGCAGTTTATCATCAGGCCATGAGGAGCAGTACTTC
.,TRBV5-1,TRBJ2-1,.,CASSSVQGMGSYNEQFF,TGCGCCAGCAGCTCCGTCCAGGGTATGGGATCCTACAATGAGCAGTTCTTC
.,TRBV6-1,TRBJ1-1,.,CASSEIGPPHNTEAFF,TGTGCCAGCAGTGAAATCGGTCCCCCTCATAACACTGAAGCTTTCTTT
.,TRBV7-7,TRBJ2-2,.,CASSSIPGQQNTGELFF,TGTGCCAGCAGCTCAATTCCGGGACAACAGAACACCGGGGAGCTGTTTTTT
.,TRBV6-1,TRBJ2-5,TRBD2,CASSEAREGETQYF,TGTGCCAGCAGTGAAGCTAGGGAGGGAGAGACCCAGTACTTC